This T cell receptor beta chain was documented in a study of Tregs in tolerant kidney transplant recipients. Generated by immunoSEQ multiplex PCR, the TCRdb table keeps only in-frame clones and is missing some. Among about 240,000 clones listed, 84% were seen once. Study-level results: This study did not directly address biological reproducibility.

CD4+CD25+CD127- Tregs, CD4+CD25- non-Tregs, CD4 and CD8 cells were sorted. This clone came up a few times. Its target is unknown. The V and J ends lost 0 bases and 0 bases respectively, with 10 bases between them. This CDR3 is 15 amino acids long. CDR1 and CDR2 from the germline V gene are SGHRS and YFSETQ. The chain combines TRBV5-1 with TRBJ2-7; D unresolved. The TCR was taken from a human donor in good health. Material for sequencing was CD4+ T cells from blood. In nucleotides, the CDR3 is TGCGCCAGCAGCTTGGTAGCCGGAGCCTCCTACGAGCAGTACTTC. This gives the protein CASSLVAGASYEQYF. Full variable domain (remainder filled in from reference TRBV5-1 and TRBJ2-7): KAGVTQTPRYLIKTRGQQVTLSCSPISGHRSVSWYQQTPGQGLQFLFEYFSETQRNKGNFPGRFSGRQFSNSRSEMNVSTLELGDSALYLCASSLVAGASYEQYFGPGTRLTVT.